Listed here are 27 T cell receptor beta chains from one sample, sequenced in a study of blood T cell repertoires in COVID-19. Profiling relied on immunoSEQ multiplex PCR, and the TCRdb table lists in-frame clones only, not all of them. The sample has tens of thousands of clones, 65% to 90% seen once; the top ten hold around 4.1%. The sequencing sample was made of peripheral blood. Receptors were obtained from a man between 60 and 75 years old with acute or convalescent COVID-19.

The chain recombines TRBV18 with TRBJ1-1, with TRBD1 matching 7 bases. The CDR3 sequence is 13 residues long. Germline CDR1 and CDR2: KGHSH and LQKENI. The V segment lost 3 bases and the J segment 3 bases; nucleotides outside the gene matches: 1. Here the CDR3 reads CASSPTGDTEAFF. DNA of the CDR3: TGTGCCAGCTCACCTACAGGGGACACTGAAGCTTTCTTT.

The chain is built from TRBV19 and TRBJ1-6; no clear D gene. V was cut by 0 bases and J by 9 bases, with 15 bases left in between. There are 16 residues in the CDR3. From germline, CDR1 is LNHDA and CDR2 SQIVND (reference sequence). CDR3 DNA sequence: TGTGCCAGTAGTATAGATCGGCGTCAGGTCGTTTCACCCCTCCACTTT. Its protein product is CASSIDRRQVVSPLHF.

The chain recombines TRBV5-1 with TRBJ2-7; the match to TRBD2 covers 14 bases. Germline V gene lookup returns CDR1 SGHRS and CDR2 YFSETQ. With V trimmed by 3 bases and J by 5 bases, 10 bases remained unmatched. The CDR3 runs to 17 residues. CDR3 residues: CASSSLGLAGGSNEQYF. DNA of the CDR3: TGCGCCAGCAGCTCATTAGGACTAGCGGGAGGATCTAACGAGCAGTACTTC.

V and J are TRBV11-2 and TRBJ1-4, with a possible D match to TRBD1 (5 bases). The germline V gene has CDR1 SGHAT and CDR2 FQNNGV. The CDR3 extends over 15 amino acids. V lost 5 bases to trimming and J lost 4 bases, with 14 bases between them. The CDR3: CASSPDRQVNEKLFF. DNA for the CDR3: TGTGCCAGCAGCCCCGACAGACAAGTTAATGAAAAACTGTTTTTT.

This chain joins TRBV18 and TRBJ2-7, with a possible D match to TRBD2 (7 bases). Per germline, CDR1 KGHSH and CDR2 LQKENI. The CDR3 spans 14 residues. V lost 11 bases and J lost 2, with 19 bases in between. The CDR3 is CAAGASGNTYEQYF. DNA for the CDR3: TGTGCCGCAGGGGCGAGCGGGAACACCTACGAGCAGTACTTC.

This chain joins TRBV5-1 and TRBJ1-4; TRBD1 matches 8 bases. V lost 10 bases and J lost 4; bases outside the gene matches: 6. Per the germline V gene, CDR1 is SGHRS and CDR2 is YFSETQ. CDR3 length: 13 amino acids. As DNA, the CDR3 is TGCGCCTCCAGGGGGCACGATAATGAAAAACTGTTTTTT. Protein product: CASRGHDNEKLFF. Supplemented by reference TRBV5-1 and TRBJ1-4, the full variable domain reads KAGVTQTPRYLIKTRGQQVTLSCSPISGHRSVSWYQQTPGQGLQFLFEYFSETQRNKGNFPGRFSGRQFSNSRSEMNVSTLELGDSALYLCASRGHDNEKLFFGSGTQLSVL.

The V call is TRBV7-9, the J call TRBJ2-3; D might be TRBD1 (5 bases). Per the germline V gene, CDR1 is SEHNR and CDR2 is FQNEAQ (reference sequence). This CDR3 has 15 amino acids. V was pared by 5 bases and J by 6 bases, with 18 bases between. The CDR3: CASSPTAIFTDTQYF. The CDR3 coding sequence is TGTGCCAGCAGCCCGACAGCTATATTCACGGATACGCAGTATTTT.

This clone is medium-sized (0.01 to 0.1%). V is TRBV6-2 or TRBV6-3 and J is TRBJ1-6; the match to TRBD1 covers 7 bases. V trimming: 6 bases; J trimming: 9 bases; junction bases outside the gene matches: 5. The CDR3 is 13 residues long. CDR1 is MNHEY and CDR2 is SVGEGT in the germline V gene. CDR3 sequence reads: CASSDRVRSPLHF. The CDR3, as DNA: TGTGCCAGCAGCGACAGGGTGCGTTCACCCCTCCACTTT.

The chain is built from TRBV2 and TRBJ2-1; TRBD2 aligns across 12 bases. CDR3 size: 15 residues. The ends lost 5 bases at V and 8 bases at J; junction bases unmatched: 7. The germline gives CDR1 SNHLY, CDR2 FYNNEI. The CDR3 DNA is TGTGCCAGCAGTTCCCTAGCGGGAGGGAAGGATGAGCAGTTCTTC. Encoded protein: CASSSLAGGKDEQFF.

The chain couples TRBV9 to TRBJ2-1; TRBD1 matches 9 bases. The CDR3 has 15 amino acids. Germline CDR1 is SGDLS and CDR2 is YYNGEE. Germline trimming cut 2 bases from V and 1 base from J; bases unmatched to any gene: 1. CDR3 DNA sequence: TGTGCCAGCAGCGTGGGACAGGGTTCCTACAATGAGCAGTTCTTC. It codes for CASSVGQGSYNEQFF.

The V gene is TRBV5-1, the J gene TRBJ1-1; a possible D gene is TRBD1 (6 bases). V shed 4 bases and J shed 0 bases, with 16 bases lying between them. CDR3 length equals 16 residues. CDR1 and CDR2 from the germline V gene are SGHRS and YFSETQ. Written as DNA, the CDR3 is TGCGCCAGCAGCCCTGGACAGCGTACCCTGAACACTGAAGCTTTCTTT. Its protein product is CASSPGQRTLNTEAFF.

This clone was observed a single time. The chain combines TRBV6-4 with TRBJ1-6; D unclear. Germline CDR1 reads MRHNA; CDR2 reads SNTAGT. V lost 3 bases and J lost 6, with 15 bases in between. The CDR3 length is 16 residues. CDR3 nucleotides: TGTGCCAGCAGTGAATTCCCAGGTCCGGCTAATTCACCCCTCCACTTT. As protein: CASSEFPGPANSPLHF.

The rearrangement uses TRBV19 and TRBJ1-2; 7 bases are a match to TRBD1. CDR1 is LNHDA and CDR2 is SQIVND in the germline V gene (reference sequence). The V and J ends lost 3 bases and 4 bases, in that order; junction bases with no gene match: 2. The CDR3 is 13 residues long. CDR3 loop: CASSIRGTYGYTF. The CDR3 nucleotides are TGTGCCAGTAGTATCAGGGGGACCTATGGCTACACCTTC.

The rearrangement links TRBV30 to TRBJ1-3; D ambiguous. This CDR3 spans 15 amino acids. The ends were cut back, 0 bases at V and 0 bases at J, with 9 bases in the middle. The germline gives CDR1 GTSNPN, CDR2 SVGIG (reference sequence). The CDR3 DNA reads as TGTGCCTGGAGTGTTTACAGAATCTCTGGAAACACCATATATTTT. Its protein is CAWSVYRISGNTIYF.

V gene TRBV6-5 combines with J gene TRBJ2-3; 8 bases map to TRBD2. The germline gives CDR1 MNHEY, CDR2 SVGAGI. The CDR3 is made up of 16 amino acids. Trimming at V came to 4 bases and at J to 0 bases, leaving 6 bases not matched to a gene. CDR3 in DNA: TGTGCCAGCAGTTTCAGAAGCGGGGGTAGCACAGATACGCAGTATTTT. Protein sequence: CASSFRSGGSTDTQYF.

The chain is built from TRBV18 and TRBJ2-7; D might be TRBD2 (7 bases). Germline V gives CDR1 KGHSH, CDR2 LQKENI. The CDR3 contains 14 residues. V was trimmed by 11 bases and J by 0 bases, leaving 17 bases between them. The CDR3 loop is CASSGGAGSYEQYF. For the CDR3, the DNA is TGTGCCTCTTCGGGGGGCGCCGGCTCCTACGAGCAGTACTTC.

V and J are TRBV3-1 (or the pseudogene TRBV3-2) and TRBJ2-4; D may be TRBD1 (6 bases). The CDR3 runs 18 residues. The germline V gene encodes CDR1 LGHDT and CDR2 YNNKEL (reference sequence). V dropped 0 bases and J dropped 0 bases, with 15 bases sitting between them. The CDR3 nucleotides read TGTGCCAGCAGCCAAGATCGAGGGACAAGACTAGCCAAAAACATTCAGTACTTC. Protein product: CASSQDRGTRLAKNIQYF.

This clone was found once. The chain couples TRBV6-5 to TRBJ1-3, with D uncertain. This CDR3 contains 13 residues. V was cut by 6 bases and J by 2 bases, with 8 bases left in between. Germline lookup yields CDR1 MNHEY and CDR2 SVGAGI. CDR3 nucleotide sequence: TGTGCCAGCAGCGAGGTGACTGGAAACACCATATATTTT. Its protein is CASSEVTGNTIYF.

The V and J genes are TRBV11-3 and TRBJ2-3, with 8 bases that match TRBD2. V lost 1 base, J lost 10 bases, and 1 base stayed unmatched. Germline-derived CDR1 and CDR2 are SGHNT and YENEEA. The CDR3 is 12 residues long. The CDR3 spells CASSLAGGAQYF. The CDR3 DNA is TGTGCCAGCAGCTTAGCCGGGGGGGCGCAGTATTTT. The full variable domain, completed using reference TRBV11-3 and TRBJ2-3, is EAGVVQSPRYKIIEKKQPVAFWCNPISGHNTLYWYLQNLGQGPELLIRYENEEAVDDSQLPKDRFSAERLKGVDSTLKIQPAELGDSAVYLCASSLAGGAQYFGPGTRLTVL.

The gene calls are TRBV25-1 and TRBJ2-7, with 7 bases identical to TRBD2. The CDR3 loop spans 15 amino acids. CDR1 MGHDK and CDR2 SYGVNS come from the germline V gene. Unmatched junction bases numbered 3, after V lost 1 base and J lost 0 bases. For the CDR3, the DNA is TGTGCCAGCAGTGAATTGGGAGGGTCCTCCTACGAGCAGTACTTC. It yields the protein CASSELGGSSYEQYF.

This sequence joins TRBV5-4 and TRBJ1-2; D remains unclear. This CDR3 is built from 13 residues. The ends were cut back, 2 bases at V and 1 base at J, with 6 bases in the middle. Germline CDR1 reads SGHNT; CDR2 reads YYREEE (reference sequence). CDR3 coding DNA: TGTGCCAGCAGCTTACAAAGTAACTATGGCTACACCTTC. Translating gives CASSLQSNYGYTF.

The rearrangement joins TRBV27 to TRBJ2-7; the D gene is possibly TRBD2 (6 bases). Trimming stripped 5 bases from V and 4 bases from J, with 15 bases between. The CDR3 extends over 14 amino acids. Per the germline V gene, CDR1 is MNHEY and CDR2 is SMNVEV (reference sequence). The CDR3 loop reads CASSRPGRGYEQYF. Written as DNA, the CDR3 is TGTGCCAGCAGTCGACCGGGACGGGGGTACGAGCAGTACTTC.

V and J are TRBV5-6 and TRBJ1-6, with D possibly matching TRBD1 (5 bases). CDR3 size: 16 residues. Trimming stripped 2 bases from V and 10 bases from J, with 19 bases between. Germline V lookup: CDR1 SGHDT, CDR2 YYEEEE. CDR3 DNA: TGTGCCAGCAGCTTAGGCTCAGGGACTCAGAGCTCACCCCTCCACTTT. Its protein is CASSLGSGTQSSPLHF.

The genes are TRBV7-2 and TRBJ2-1; the D gene is possibly TRBD1 (5 bases). The germline gives CDR1 SGHTA, CDR2 FQGNSA. V was shortened by 6 bases and J by 8 bases, with 20 bases between the two germline ends. The CDR3 is 15 amino acids. The CDR3: CASSPGWGPGYEQFF. The CDR3 DNA follows: TGTGCCAGCAGTCCTGGGTGGGGCCCTGGGTATGAGCAGTTCTTC.

The chain's CDR3 is CASSDRRDRRKTEAFF. CDR3 nucleotides: TGTGCCAGCAGTGACCGCCGGGACAGGAGGAAGACTGAAGCTTTCTTT. This rearrangement joins TRBV6-2 or TRBV6-3 to TRBJ1-1, with 8 bases that match TRBD1. The CDR3 sequence is 16 residues long. The V gene end was trimmed by 5 bases and the J gene end by 5 bases; junction bases not matched to a gene: 13. Germline-derived CDR1 and CDR2 are MNHEY and SVGEGT.

V usage is TRBV3-1 (or the pseudogene TRBV3-2) and J usage is TRBJ2-7; 7 bases align to TRBD2. This CDR3 has 15 residues. V shed 4 bases and J 0 bases; nucleotides not matched to a gene: 6. Germline CDR1 reads LGHDT; CDR2 reads YNNKEL (reference sequence). CDR3 protein: CASSLTSEYSYEQYF. CDR3 nucleotides: TGTGCCAGCAGCCTCACTAGCGAATACTCCTACGAGCAGTACTTC.

V is TRBV3-1 (or the pseudogene TRBV3-2) and J is TRBJ2-3, with D maybe TRBD2 (6 bases). Germline lookup yields CDR1 LGHDT and CDR2 YNNKEL (reference sequence). V gave up 1 base and J gave up 4 bases, with 12 bases separating them. This CDR3 comprises 15 residues. The CDR3, as DNA: TGTGCCAGCAGCCAAGCCCGGGGGTTCGCAGATACGCAGTATTTT. The encoded protein is CASSQARGFADTQYF.